This is a list of T cell receptor beta chains from one sample in a study of T cells after yellow fever vaccination. Via MiXCR, TCRdb re-called the 5' RACE reads, giving one row per CDR3 protein. In the table there are nearly 350,000 distinct CDR3 sequences, roughly 8.4% of which are singletons. Sequenced here: PBMCs, sampled roughly seven weeks after the first yellow fever vaccination. The receptors here all came from a man younger than 35 who received the YFV17D yellow fever vaccine. Both conserved end residues are part of each CDR3. D genes are given only for firm matches. Clone size is stated in some rows and not others, as once, few, many or a class when expanded.

>NA|few|TRBV12-3/TRBV12-4|TRBJ2-5
CASSPASGGMTQYF
TGTGCCAGCAGCCCCGCCTCTGGCGGAATGACCCAGTACTTC
>NA|NA|TRBV4-3|TRBJ2-2
CASSHYQGTGELFF
TGCGCCAGCAGCCATTACCAGGGGACCGGGGAGCTGTTTTTT
>NA|NA|TRBV20-1|TRBJ2-7
CSAGQGRNEQYF
TGCAGTGCTGGCCAGGGACGAAACGAGCAGTACTTC
>NA|many|TRBV24-1|TRBJ2-2
CATSAGVETGELFF
TGTGCCACCAGTGCTGGGGTTGAGACCGGGGAGCTGTTTTTT
>NA|many|TRBV28|TRBJ2-7
CASSLGAAGIDEQYF
TGTGCCAGCAGTCTTGGGGCGGCAGGGATCGACGAGCAGTACTTC
>TRBD1|NA|TRBV3-1|TRBJ1-1
CASSVGGYTEAFF
TGTGCCAGCTCCGTAGGGGGCTATACTGAAGCTTTCTTT
>TRBD1|NA|TRBV29-1|TRBJ1-2
CSVDRQGADYGYTF
TGCAGCGTTGATCGACAGGGGGCTGACTATGGCTACACCTTC
>NA|NA|TRBV12-3/TRBV12-4|TRBJ2-2
CASSLWGAQGGELFF
TGTGCCAGCAGTTTATGGGGGGCGCAAGGCGGGGAGCTGTTTTTT
>NA|few|TRBV5-1|TRBJ2-1
CASAPGSTSNNEQFF
TGCGCCAGCGCCCCCGGGTCCACCTCTAACAATGAGCAGTTCTTC
>NA|few|TRBV12-3/TRBV12-4|TRBJ2-3
CASSVGSTDTQYF
TGTGCCAGCAGTGTTGGGAGCACAGATACGCAGTATTTT
>NA|few|TRBV7-3|TRBJ1-1
CASSPGYLNTEAFF
TGTGCCAGCAGCCCAGGGTATCTGAACACTGAAGCTTTCTTT
>TRBD1|many|TRBV5-6|TRBJ2-7
CASSPDREIYEQYF
TGTGCCAGCAGCCCGGACAGGGAGATTTACGAGCAGTACTTC
>NA|many|TRBV4-3|TRBJ2-1
CASSQGIWVDEQFF
TGCGCCAGCAGCCAAGGCATATGGGTGGATGAGCAGTTCTTC
>NA|few|TRBV6-2/TRBV6-3|TRBJ2-6
CASSYKTLSGANVLTF
TGTGCCAGCAGTTACAAGACACTTTCCGGGGCCAACGTCCTGACTTTC
>NA|many|TRBV29-1|TRBJ2-2
CSVGWTGELFF
TGCAGCGTTGGGTGGACCGGGGAGCTGTTTTTT
>NA|NA|TRBV3-1|TRBJ2-2
CASSQDPGELFF
TGTGCCAGCAGCCAAGATCCCGGGGAGCTGTTTTTT
>NA|NA|TRBV5-1|TRBJ2-1
CASSIDGTYNEQFF
TGCGCCAGCAGCATAGACGGGACTTACAATGAGCAGTTCTTC
>NA|NA|TRBV10-3|TRBJ2-5
CAISELQVGETQYF
TGTGCCATCAGTGAGTTACAGGTGGGAGAGACCCAGTACTTC
>NA|NA|TRBV7-8|TRBJ1-1
CASSLWSAEAFF
TGTGCCAGCAGCTTATGGTCAGCTGAAGCTTTCTTT
>TRBD2|few|TRBV7-2|TRBJ2-5
CASSLGGGGVETQYF
TGTGCCAGCAGCCTTGGTGGCGGGGGGGTAGAGACCCAGTACTTC
>NA|many|TRBV6-5|TRBJ1-1
CASSYSGGSNTEAFF
TGTGCCAGCAGTTACTCTGGCGGGTCGAACACTGAAGCTTTCTTT
>NA|NA|TRBV20-1|TRBJ2-1
CSALDDYLYEQFF
TGCAGTGCCCTTGACGACTACCTATACGAGCAGTTCTTC
>TRBD1|NA|TRBV25-1|TRBJ2-7
CASSDQGAYEQYF
TGTGCCAGCAGTGACCAGGGGGCATACGAGCAGTACTTC
>NA|many|TRBV23-1|TRBJ2-5
CASSPGGGETQYF
TGCGCCAGCAGTCCTGGGGGCGGCGAGACCCAGTACTTC
>TRBD2|few|TRBV20-1|TRBJ2-1
CSASTMTGGVYNEQFF
TGCAGTGCGTCCACGATGACGGGGGGGGTATACAATGAGCAGTTCTTC
>NA|few|TRBV5-1|TRBJ1-2
CASRTGPTNYGYTF
TGCGCCAGCAGGACAGGCCCTACTAACTATGGCTACACCTTC
>TRBD2|few|TRBV20-1|TRBJ2-3
CSANSPSGGLIDTQYF
TGCAGTGCTAATTCTCCTAGCGGGGGCCTAATAGATACGCAGTATTTT
>TRBD1|NA|TRBV7-8|TRBJ2-7
CASSLRDRRSYEQYF
TGTGCCAGCAGTTTGCGGGACAGGAGATCCTACGAGCAGTACTTC
>TRBD1|NA|TRBV27|TRBJ1-1
CASSLRLGLTGGRRTEAFF
TGTGCCAGCAGTTTAAGGCTGGGACTCACAGGGGGCAGACGAACTGAAGCTTTCTTT